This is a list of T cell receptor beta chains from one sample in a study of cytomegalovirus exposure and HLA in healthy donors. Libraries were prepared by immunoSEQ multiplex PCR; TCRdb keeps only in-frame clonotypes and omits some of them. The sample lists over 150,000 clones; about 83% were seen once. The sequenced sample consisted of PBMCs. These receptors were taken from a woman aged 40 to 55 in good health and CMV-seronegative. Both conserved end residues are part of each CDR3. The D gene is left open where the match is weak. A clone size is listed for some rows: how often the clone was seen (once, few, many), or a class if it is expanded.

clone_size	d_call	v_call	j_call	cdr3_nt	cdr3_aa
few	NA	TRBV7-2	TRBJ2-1	TGTGCCAGCAGCTTAGCGGCGGGATTGACCTACAATGAGCAGTTCTTC	CASSLAAGLTYNEQFF
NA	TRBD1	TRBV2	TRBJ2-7	TGTGCCAGCACCCCGAAAACAGGGGAAACCTACGAGCAGTACTTC	CASTPKTGETYEQYF
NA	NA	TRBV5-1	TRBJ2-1	TGCGCCAGCAGCCCCCAGGCTCGGTCCTACAATGAGCAGTTCTTC	CASSPQARSYNEQFF
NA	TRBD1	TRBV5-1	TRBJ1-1	TGCGCCAGCAGCTTGGGACAGGGCGAAGCTTTCTTT	CASSLGQGEAFF
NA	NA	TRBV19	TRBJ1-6	TGTGCCAGTACCAAGGGACAATCACCCCTCCACTTT	CASTKGQSPLHF
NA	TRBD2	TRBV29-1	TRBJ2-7	TGCAGCGCTCAGACTAGCGGGGAGGGAGAGCAGTACTTC	CSAQTSGEGEQYF
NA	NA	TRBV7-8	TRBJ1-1	TGTGCCAGCAGCCGACAGGTCCTCCCTGAGAACACCGAAGCTTTCTTT	CASSRQVLPENTEAFF
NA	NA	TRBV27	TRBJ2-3	TGTGCCAGCAGCCTGGACACCCGTACGCAGTATTTT	CASSLDTRTQYF
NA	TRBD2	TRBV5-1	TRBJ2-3	TGCGCCAGCACCATGGGGGCTAGCGGGACTAGCACAGATACGCAGTATTTT	CASTMGASGTSTDTQYF
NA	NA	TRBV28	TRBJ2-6	TGTGCCAGCAGTTTATTTAGCTCTGGGGCCAACGTCCTGACTTTC	CASSLFSSGANVLTF
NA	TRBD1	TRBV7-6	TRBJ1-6	TGTGCCAGCAGCAAGGACAGGGGTCCTAATTCACCCCTCCACTTT	CASSKDRGPNSPLHF